The following is a T cell receptor (beta chain) sequence with its context. Its antigen is unidentified. Trimming removed 0 bases at V and 5 bases at J, with 17 bases between. There are 16 residues in the CDR3. Per the germline V gene, CDR1 is MNHNS and CDR2 is SASEGT. The sample is drawn from a study of OX40 agonist ivuxolimab in advanced cancers. Profiling relied on immunoSEQ multiplex PCR, and the TCRdb table lists in-frame clones only, not all of them. The data contain about 120,000 clones, roughly nine tenths of them seen just once; the ten biggest clones take up approximately 0.51%. Findings and limits, study-wide: Clonal expansion from baseline to week 6 occurred in both CD4+ and CD8+ T cells.

The source material was CD4+ or CD8+ T cells sorted from blood, sampled in a trial of the OX40 agonist ivuxolimab. The TCR comes from an adult with an advanced solid tumor such as melanoma, head and neck, liver or kidney cancer. This chain uses TRBV6-1 with TRBJ2-7; D may be TRBD1 (6 bases). The CDR3 region is CASSEAQGHGVNEQYF. DNA of the CDR3: TGTGCCAGCAGTGAAGCCCAGGGGCACGGAGTGAACGAGCAGTACTTC.